This entry concerns a single T cell receptor (beta chain). The sample originates from a study of blood T cell repertoires in COVID-19. Study summary: Samples came from the United States, Italy and Spain, spanning acute and convalescent COVID-19.

TCRdb's table, derived via immunoSEQ multiplex PCR, lists solely in-frame clones and lacks some. This table holds about 280,000 clones, approximately 86% found once. This CDR3 is 18 amino acids long. CDR1 and CDR2 (germline): MNHEY, SMNVEV (reference sequence). The junction had 19 bases not matched to a gene; V was cut back by 4 bases and J by 6 bases. The sequence came from a man aged 35 to 55 with active or convalescent COVID-19. This chain connects TRBV27 to TRBJ2-7; 9 bases map to TRBD1. The material sequenced was peripheral blood. CDR3 sequence reads: CASSSGTGRRRTDREQYF. The DNA for the CDR3 is TGTGCCAGCAGTTCCGGGACAGGGCGCCGAAGGACGGATCGCGAGCAGTACTTC.